What follows are 4 T cell receptor beta chains derived from one specimen sequenced in a study of shared clonotypes between healthy human individuals. Positively selected for CCR7, the CD45RO-negative cells used as naive CD8 cells excluded terminally differentiated effector memory CD45RA+ cells. Generated by immunoSEQ multiplex PCR, the TCRdb table keeps only in-frame clones and is missing some. The sample yields around 2.1 million clones, under 95% seen once. The sequenced sample was naive CD8+ T cells from PBMCs. All receptors derive from a man in his late teens or twenties in good health. Some clones in this sample may be carry-over from other donors' samples.

This chain joins TRBV7-9 and TRBJ2-3; the match to TRBD2 covers 8 bases. V gave up 6 bases and J gave up 2 bases; unmatched junction bases: 7. The CDR3 runs to 15 residues. Germline CDR1 reads SEHNR; CDR2 reads FQNEAQ (reference sequence). CDR3 sequence reads: CASSQIAGTTDTQYF. The CDR3 DNA follows: TGTGCCAGCAGTCAAATAGCGGGGACCACAGATACGCAGTATTTT.

The gene calls are TRBV19 and TRBJ2-7; no clear D gene. CDR1 is LNHDA, CDR2 SQIVND, per germline (reference sequence). CDR3 length: 14 residues. V dropped 3 bases and J dropped 0 bases, with 9 bases sitting between them. The CDR3 DNA follows: TGTGCCAGTAGTATCAAGCTTAGCTCCTACGAGCAGTACTTC. Translation: CASSIKLSSYEQYF.

V is TRBV7-6 and J is TRBJ2-7; the D gene is possibly TRBD2 (5 bases). The V end lost 3 bases, the J end lost 4 bases, and 10 bases lay between the germline ends. Germline V lookup: CDR1 SGHVS, CDR2 FNYEAQ. This CDR3 has 13 amino acids. The CDR3 coding sequence is TGTGCCAGCAGCTTGCCTGGGGAGTACGAGCAGTACTTC. Its translation: CASSLPGEYEQYF.

This clone was recorded only once. This chain joins TRBV13 and TRBJ1-2; maybe TRBD1 (6 bases). Trimming pared 2 bases from V and 6 bases from J, leaving 10 bases between. CDR3 length: 13 residues. Germline assignment: CDR1 PRHDT and CDR2 FYEKMQ (reference sequence). Here the CDR3 reads CASSLSGADGYTF. The CDR3 bases are TGTGCCAGCAGCTTATCAGGGGCGGATGGCTACACCTTC.